Below are 24 T cell receptor beta chains sequenced from a single sample in a study of T cell repertoires in cytomegalovirus infection. MiXCR, run by TCRdb on the reads, gives a single entry per CDR3 protein. Of over 55,000 distinct CDR3 sequences listed, over 20% are singletons. The antigens for these receptors are not known. The source material was CD8+ T cells from cultured PBMCs, sampled from culture after CMV antigen stimulation. These receptors were taken from a human donor in good health (CMV status not recorded). Some clones in this sample may be carry-over from other donors' samples.

This clonotype was found a few times. This sequence joins TRBV10-3 and TRBJ2-3, with D maybe TRBD1 (6 bases). V was clipped by 10 bases and J by 2 bases, with 16 bases between them. Germline CDR1 and CDR2: ENHRY and SYGVKD. This CDR3 comprises 14 residues. CDR3 nucleotides: TGTGCCACCACCAGGGGCACCCTCACAGATACGCAGTATTTT. It translates to CATTRGTLTDTQYF.

This clonotype was counted between two and nine times. This rearrangement joins TRBV7-8 to TRBJ2-5; D remains unclear. With 0 bases removed from V and 1 base from J, the gap between germline ends came to 9 bases. The CDR3 covers 15 residues. Germline V gene sequence: CDR1 SGHVS, CDR2 FQNEAQ. CDR3 region: CASSLAGLGQETQYF. Written as DNA, the CDR3 is TGTGCCAGCAGCTTAGCGGGTCTAGGCCAAGAGACCCAGTACTTC.

This clonotype was seen more than once but under ten times. V is TRBV7-8 and J is TRBJ1-6; D is uncertain. The CDR3 has 14 amino acids. Germline CDR1 and CDR2: SGHVS and FQNEAQ. V lost 5 bases and J lost 8, with 13 bases in between. The CDR3, as DNA: TGTGCCAGCAGCCGCCGGGAGAGAGATTCACCCCTCCACTTT. Residues: CASSRRERDSPLHF.

A few counts support this clonotype. V and J are TRBV6-1 and TRBJ1-3; D is unresolved. The CDR3 totals 12 residues. V was pared by 5 bases and J by 4 bases, with 6 bases between. CDR1 MNHNS and CDR2 SASEGT come from the germline V gene. The CDR3, as DNA: TGTGCCAGCAGTCCCGGCGGAAACACCATATATTTT. This codes for CASSPGGNTIYF.

The V call is TRBV4-2, the J call TRBJ1-4, with TRBD1 identical over 11 bases. V was clipped by 0 bases and J by 7 bases; unmatched bases: 4. Germline V gene lookup returns CDR1 LGHNA and CDR2 YNFKEQ. CDR3 length: 16 residues. This CDR3 is CASSQDWGQGGEKLFF. In DNA form, the CDR3 reads TGTGCCAGCAGCCAAGATTGGGGACAGGGGGGTGAAAAACTGTTTTTT.

In this sample, this clonotype turned up many times. The chain couples TRBV4-1 to TRBJ1-1, with unresolved D. The CDR3 runs to 14 residues. Trimming shortened V by 7 bases and J by 4 bases, and 16 bases separated the two germline ends. Germline V lookup: CDR1 MGHRA, CDR2 YSYEKL. Here the CDR3 DNA reads TGCGCCAGCAAGCAGCTATTCATGTTCACTGAAGCTTTCTTT. Translated: CASKQLFMFTEAFF.

DNA of the CDR3: TGTGCCAGCGTGGGTCAGGGCGGGAGTTCCACCGGGGAGCTGTTTTTT. It specifies CASVGQGGSSTGELFF. The gene calls are TRBV6-5 and TRBJ2-2, with 7 bases aligning to TRBD2. Per the germline V gene, CDR1 is MNHEY and CDR2 is SVGAGI. The CDR3 covers 16 residues. The ends lost 8 bases at V and 4 bases at J; junction bases unmatched: 13.

The chain has TRBV7-9 and TRBJ2-1; D gene unclear. This CDR3 has 14 residues. Trimming shortened V by 1 base and J by 3 bases, and 7 bases separated the two germline ends. Looked up from germline, CDR1 is SEHNR and CDR2 is FQNEAQ (reference sequence). CDR3 sequence (DNA): TGTGCCAGCAGCTTAGATGGAGTCTACAATGAGCAGTTCTTC. Translated, it gives CASSLDGVYNEQFF.

This clonotype was seen at least ten times. This chain joins TRBV7-8 and TRBJ2-1, with D tentatively TRBD2 (6 bases). The germline CDR1 and CDR2 sequences are SGHVS and FQNEAQ. Trimming removed 6 bases at V and 3 bases at J, with 12 bases between. The CDR3 runs 14 residues. Written as DNA, the CDR3 is TGTGCCAGCAGGGGGCAGACTAGCTACAATGAGCAGTTCTTC. Protein product: CASRGQTSYNEQFF. The full variable domain, rest sourced from reference TRBV7-8 and TRBJ2-1, is GAGVSQSPRYKVAKRGQDVALRCDPISGHVSLFWYQQALGQGPEFLTYFQNEAQLDKSGLPSDRFFAERPEGSVSTLKIQRTQQEDSAVYLCASRGQTSYNEQFFGPGTRLTVL.

This clonotype was seen a handful of times. V is TRBV6-1 and J is TRBJ2-3; D assignment may be TRBD1 or TRBD2 (5 bases each). The germline V gene encodes CDR1 MNHNS and CDR2 SASEGT. Deletions cut 8 bases from V and 2 bases from J, with 20 bases between. The CDR3 is 16 amino acids. The DNA of the CDR3 is TGTGCCAGCGGGACCTTAAGAGTAGCTCCCACAGATACGCAGTATTTT. This translates into CASGTLRVAPTDTQYF.

V and J are TRBV4-1 and TRBJ2-6, with D uncertain. Trimming shortened V by 1 base and J by 0 bases, and 13 bases separated the two germline ends. Germline V gene sequence: CDR1 MGHRA, CDR2 YSYEKL. This CDR3 comprises 18 residues. The CDR3 DNA reads TGCGCCAGCAGCCAAGGACCACACATTCTCTCTGGGGCCAACGTCCTGACTTTC. Its protein is CASSQGPHILSGANVLTF.

This clonotype turned up a few times. The V and J genes are TRBV7-2 and TRBJ2-1; D possibly corresponds to TRBD2 (7 bases). The CDR3 loop spans 16 amino acids. V lost 1 base and J 3 bases, leaving 13 bases between the germline ends. In germline, CDR1 is SGHTA, CDR2 FQGNSA. CDR3 region: CASSLEWGGGYNEQFF. DNA of the CDR3: TGTGCCAGCAGCTTAGAGTGGGGGGGCGGCTACAATGAGCAGTTCTTC. The whole variable domain, remainder taken from reference TRBV7-2 and TRBJ2-1, is GAGVSQSPSNKVTEKGKDVELRCDPISGHTALYWYRQSLGQGLEFLIYFQGNSAPDKSGLPSDRFSAERTGGSVSTLTIQRTQQEDSAVYLCASSLEWGGGYNEQFFGPGTRLTVL.

The V gene is TRBV6-8, the J gene TRBJ2-5; D assignment may be TRBD1 or TRBD2 (5 bases each). Trimming stripped 2 bases from V and 5 bases from J, with 18 bases between. CDR1 is MNHGY, CDR2 SAAAGT, per germline. The CDR3 is made up of 16 amino acids. CDR3 amino acids: CASSYALGGGGETQYF. The CDR3 nucleotides are TGTGCCAGCAGTTACGCCCTTGGGGGTGGAGGCGAGACCCAGTACTTC.

The table lists this clonotype with many counts. The chain has TRBV28 and TRBJ1-5; D gene uncertain. V was shortened by 8 bases and J by 8 bases, with 7 bases between the two germline ends. The CDR3 is made up of 10 amino acids. Looked up from germline, CDR1 is MDHEN and CDR2 is SYDVKM. The CDR3 nucleotides read TGTGCCAGCTCAACGAAGCCCCAGCATTTT. Translation gives CASSTKPQHF.

A few counts support this clonotype. The V and J genes are TRBV14 and TRBJ2-5; a weak D match, TRBD1 (5 bases). Germline lookup yields CDR1 SGHDN and CDR2 FVKESK. Trimming took 2 bases from V and 1 from J, leaving 14 bases between them. This CDR3 is built from 16 residues. The CDR3 is CASSQRWAGAQETQYF. The CDR3 region has the DNA TGTGCCAGCAGCCAACGATGGGCTGGGGCCCAAGAGACCCAGTACTTC. Full variable domain (outside the CDR3, taken from reference TRBV14 and TRBJ2-5): EAGVTQFPSHSVIEKGQTVTLRCDPISGHDNLYWYRRVMGKEIKFLLHFVKESKQDESGMPNNRFLAERTGGTYSTLKVQPAELEDSGVYFCASSQRWAGAQETQYFGPGTRLLVL.

This clonotype was counted a single time. The gene calls are TRBV12-3 or TRBV12-4 and TRBJ2-7; TRBD2 aligns across 10 bases. The CDR3 sequence is 12 residues long. The junction had 4 bases not matched to a gene; V was cut back by 11 bases and J by 3 bases. CDR3 bases: TGTGCCTCTACTAGCGGGGACTACGAGCAGTACTTC. Translated, it gives CASTSGDYEQYF.

V usage is TRBV28 and J usage is TRBJ2-7, with D hard to call. Germline values: CDR1 MDHEN, CDR2 SYDVKM. V was pared by 7 bases and J by 0 bases, with 16 bases between. CDR3 length equals 15 residues. This CDR3 reads CASTPDGAVSYEQYF. CDR3 coding DNA: TGTGCCAGCACTCCCGATGGAGCAGTCTCCTACGAGCAGTACTTC.

This clonotype was found a few times. This chain joins TRBV7-2 and TRBJ2-7, with D maybe TRBD1 (7 bases). This CDR3 region has 15 residues. CDR1 is SGHTA, CDR2 FQGNSA, per germline. V was shortened by 3 bases and J by 5 bases, with 17 bases between the two germline ends. CDR3 in DNA: TGTGCCAGCAGCTTGAGGGGGCGCGGGATTGACGAGCAGTACTTC. Residues: CASSLRGRGIDEQYF.

The rearrangement joins TRBV7-2 to TRBJ1-1, with TRBD1 matching over 9 bases. CDR1 and CDR2 from the germline V gene are SGHTA and FQGNSA. Unmatched junction bases numbered 11, after V lost 5 bases and J lost 7 bases. There are 15 residues in the CDR3. CDR3 bases: TGTGCCAGCAGCCGCCGGACAGGGGCACTTGGTGAAGCTTTCTTT. Translated: CASSRRTGALGEAFF.

This clonotype was counted only a few times. The chain is built from TRBV12-3 or TRBV12-4 and TRBJ1-2, with 7 bases matching TRBD1. The CDR3 totals 13 residues. The trim removed 3 bases at V and 4 bases at J, leaving 2 bases unmatched. As DNA, the CDR3 is TGTGCCAGCAGTTTGTCAGGGGGCTATGGCTACACCTTC. Amino acids: CASSLSGGYGYTF.

This clonotype was recorded at least ten times. V gene TRBV7-8 combines with J gene TRBJ2-2; D not resolved. Trimming removed 5 bases from V and 1 base from J, with 11 bases in between. The CDR3 loop spans 15 amino acids. Germline CDR1 and CDR2: SGHVS and FQNEAQ. The CDR3 spells CASSPPNMNTGELFF. CDR3 coding DNA: TGTGCCAGCAGCCCTCCGAACATGAACACCGGGGAGCTGTTTTTT.

The chain joins TRBV6-1 to TRBJ1-5, with 8 bases fitting TRBD1. This CDR3 comprises 15 residues. The germline V gene encodes CDR1 MNHNS and CDR2 SASEGT. After removal of 5 bases from V and 7 bases from J, the junction contained 10 bases not matched to a gene. The CDR3 here is CASSTDREVGQPQHF. Here the CDR3 DNA reads TGTGCCAGCAGTACGGACAGGGAGGTAGGGCAGCCCCAGCATTTT.

The V gene is TRBV7-2, the J gene TRBJ2-1, with 14 bases lining up with TRBD2. CDR3 length: 19 residues. Germline CDR1 SGHTA, CDR2 FQGNSA. V was pared by 5 bases and J by 2 bases, with 11 bases of the junction left unmatched. CDR3 region: CASSVPGTSGGQAYNEQFF. The CDR3 DNA reads as TGTGCCAGCAGCGTACCCGGGACTAGCGGGGGTCAGGCCTACAATGAGCAGTTCTTC.

This clonotype was observed a handful of times. The chain is built from TRBV4-1 and TRBJ2-7, with D perhaps being TRBD1 or TRBD2 (5 bases each). CDR3 length equals 15 residues. Germline V gene lookup returns CDR1 MGHRA and CDR2 YSYEKL. Trimming cost V 1 base and J 0 bases, with 10 bases left between them. The CDR3 sequence: CASSQAGTSSYEQYF. The CDR3 DNA is TGCGCCAGCAGCCAAGCGGGGACCAGCTCCTACGAGCAGTACTTC.